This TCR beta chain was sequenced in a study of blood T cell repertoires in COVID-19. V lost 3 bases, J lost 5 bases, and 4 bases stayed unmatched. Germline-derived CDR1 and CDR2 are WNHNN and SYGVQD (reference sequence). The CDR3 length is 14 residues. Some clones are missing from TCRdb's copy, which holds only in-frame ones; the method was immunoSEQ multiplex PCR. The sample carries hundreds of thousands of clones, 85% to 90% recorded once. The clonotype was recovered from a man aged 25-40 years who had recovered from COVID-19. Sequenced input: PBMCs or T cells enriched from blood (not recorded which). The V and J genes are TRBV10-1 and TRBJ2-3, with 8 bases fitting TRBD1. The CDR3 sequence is CASSEGQGGDTQYF. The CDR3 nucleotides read TGCGCCAGCAGTGAAGGACAGGGAGGAGATACGCAGTATTTT.